The 27 T cell receptor beta chains given below trace back to one sample, sequenced in a study of beta chain features in type 1 diabetes. TCRB transcripts that were expressed got sequenced, as all of the isolated RNA had been reverse transcribed. Clones were sequenced by immunoSEQ multiplex PCR, and TCRdb holds only the in-frame ones, with some missing. The table includes roughly 450,000 clones, approximately 10% detected once. The sample comprised naive CD4+ T cells from blood. The receptors were gathered from a young woman in good health.

The rearrangement links TRBV30 to TRBJ1-2; no clear D gene. The CDR3 consists of 11 residues. Germline lookup yields CDR1 GTSNPN and CDR2 SVGIG (reference sequence). V gave up 4 bases and J gave up 8 bases, with 11 bases separating them. CDR3 sequence (DNA): TGTGCCTGGAATCTGGCCAAAGGCTACACCTTC. Protein product: CAWNLAKGYTF. Variable domain in full (rest from reference TRBV30 and TRBJ1-2): SQTIHQWPATLVQPVGSPLSLECTVEGTSNPNLYWYRQAAGRGLQLLFYSVGIGQISSEVPQNLSASRPQDRQFILSSKKLLLSDSGFYLCAWNLAKGYTFGSGTRLTVV.

This clone turned up a few times. V is TRBV5-1 and J is TRBJ1-2; tentative D call: TRBD1 (5 bases). Germline lookup yields CDR1 SGHRS and CDR2 YFSETQ. V was cut by 1 base and J by 3 bases, with 10 bases left in between. This CDR3 spans 14 amino acids. In DNA form, the CDR3 reads TGCGCCAGCAGCTTGCTAGGGGATGACTATGGCTACACCTTC. This codes for CASSLLGDDYGYTF.

The rearrangement joins TRBV10-3 to TRBJ2-1, with 11 bases identical to TRBD2. With V trimmed by 3 bases and J by 2 bases, 6 bases remained unmatched. Germline-derived CDR1 and CDR2 are ENHRY and SYGVKD. The CDR3 covers 17 residues. CDR3 residues: CAISDRTSGRTYNEQFF. The CDR3 DNA is TGTGCCATCAGTGATAGGACTAGCGGGCGCACCTACAATGAGCAGTTCTTC.

The table lists this clone with a few counts. The V gene is TRBV10-3, the J gene TRBJ1-2; possible D gene TRBD1, 5 bases. The CDR3 covers 15 residues. With 2 bases removed from V and 4 bases from J, the gap between germline ends came to 14 bases. Germline CDR1 and CDR2: ENHRY and SYGVKD. Written as DNA, the CDR3 is TGTGCCATCAGTGAGGGAGTGGGGACTGTCTATGGCTACACCTTC. This translates into CAISEGVGTVYGYTF.

The chain combines TRBV7-3 with TRBJ2-1; D possibly corresponds to TRBD2 (6 bases). There are 15 residues in the CDR3. Germline V gene sequence: CDR1 SGHTA, CDR2 FQGTGA. The V end was cut by 2 bases, the J end by 3 bases, with 11 bases between. In DNA form, the CDR3 reads TGTGCCAGCAGCTTATCTCGGGGGAGCTACAATGAGCAGTTCTTC. Protein product: CASSLSRGSYNEQFF.

The chain employs TRBV5-4 and TRBJ2-3; perhaps TRBD1 as D (5 bases). The germline gives CDR1 SGHNT, CDR2 YYREEE (reference sequence). The CDR3 contains 13 residues. The V end lost 6 bases, the J end lost 2 bases, and 10 bases lay between the germline ends. Here the CDR3 reads CASTRQNTDTQYF. CDR3 nucleotide sequence: TGTGCCAGCACCCGACAGAACACAGATACGCAGTATTTT.

There are a few counts of this clone. This chain joins TRBV7-2 and TRBJ2-7; D remains unclear. Between the trimmed V and J ends, which lost 2 bases and 2 bases, there was a span of 10 bases. The CDR3 is made up of 14 amino acids. Germline CDR1 SGHTA, CDR2 FQGNSA. CDR3 nucleotide sequence: TGTGCCAGCAGCTTAACTAAGGCCGCCTACGAGCAGTACTTC. This gives the protein CASSLTKAAYEQYF.

This clone was counted between two and nine times. The chain couples TRBV4-2 to TRBJ2-1; 13 bases are a match to TRBD2. CDR1 LGHNA and CDR2 YNFKEQ come from the germline V gene. The CDR3 loop spans 18 amino acids. The junction had 5 bases not matched to a gene; V was cut back by 0 bases and J by 3 bases. CDR3 nucleotides: TGTGCCAGCAGCCAAGACCCCAGACTAGCGGGGGGCTACAATGAGCAGTTCTTC. Its protein product is CASSQDPRLAGGYNEQFF.

There are a few counts of this clone. V and J are TRBV7-3 and TRBJ2-3; D is unresolved. The CDR3 extends over 15 amino acids. The V end lost 3 bases, the J end lost 0 bases, and 10 bases lay between the germline ends. Germline V gene sequence: CDR1 SGHTA, CDR2 FQGTGA. The CDR3 coding sequence is TGTGCCAGCAGCTTGTCGAGTCTGAGCACAGATACGCAGTATTTT. Its protein is CASSLSSLSTDTQYF.

V is TRBV25-1 and J is TRBJ1-4, with D unclear. Trimming removed 2 bases from V and 7 bases from J, with 11 bases in between. The CDR3 sequence is 14 residues long. CDR1 MGHDK and CDR2 SYGVNS come from the germline V gene. This chain's CDR3 is CASSEPKWGEKLFF. The CDR3 DNA sequence: TGTGCCAGCAGTGAACCGAAGTGGGGTGAAAAACTGTTTTTT.

J is TRBJ2-7 and V is TRBV6-5, with TRBD1 matching 7 bases. The CDR3 consists of 14 residues. Per the germline V gene, CDR1 is MNHEY and CDR2 is SVGAGI. V gave up 7 bases and J gave up 2 bases; unmatched junction bases: 8. Here the CDR3 DNA reads TGTGCCAGCACCACGGGGACAGCGGCCTACGAGCAGTACTTC. It encodes CASTTGTAAYEQYF.

This clone was counted between two and nine times. The V and J genes are TRBV21-1 and TRBJ2-7; the D call TRBD1 from the table was never checked on the DNA. TRBV21-1 is a pseudogene segment. The CDR3 length is 15 residues. CDR3 residues: CASSKEAGGSYEQYV. The CDR3 DNA reads as TGTGCCAGCAGCAAAGAGGCAGGGGGGTCCTACGAGCAGTACGTC.

The chain carries TRBV7-9 and TRBJ2-6; D is uncertain. The CDR3 totals 14 residues. Trimming removed 6 bases at V and 4 bases at J, with 10 bases between. CDR1 and CDR2 from the germline V gene are SEHNR and FQNEAQ (reference sequence). The CDR3 is CASSYPAGANVLTF. Written as DNA, the CDR3 is TGTGCCAGCAGTTACCCAGCAGGGGCCAACGTCCTGACTTTC. The full variable domain, with the rest looked up from reference TRBV7-9 and TRBJ2-6, is DTGVSQNPRHKITKRGQNVTFRCDPISEHNRLYWYRQTLGQGPEFLTYFQNEAQLEKSRLLSDRFSAERPKGSFSTLEIQRTEQGDSAMYLCASSYPAGANVLTFGAGSRLTVL.

J is TRBJ2-5 and V is TRBV7-6; 12 bases agree with TRBD2. Germline CDR1 SGHVS, CDR2 FNYEAQ. The CDR3 contains 17 residues. After removal of 4 bases from V and 4 bases from J, the junction contained 10 bases not matched to a gene. The CDR3 bases are TGTGCCAGCAGCTCAAGGCTAGCGGGGGGGCCGGGAGAGACCCAGTACTTC. Translation gives CASSSRLAGGPGETQYF.

The chain recombines TRBV9 with TRBJ2-1; D may correspond to TRBD1 or TRBD2 (6 bases each). V was shortened by 3 bases and J by 7 bases, with 17 bases between the two germline ends. From germline, CDR1 is SGDLS and CDR2 YYNGEE. The CDR3 spans 15 residues. CDR3 in DNA: TGTGCCAGCAGCGCAGCCCCCACAGGGAGGAATGAGCAGTTCTTC. Its protein is CASSAAPTGRNEQFF.

The chain is built from TRBV14 and TRBJ2-5; a possible D gene is TRBD1 (6 bases). Deletions cut 1 base from V and 5 bases from J, with 14 bases between. The germline CDR1 and CDR2 sequences are SGHDN and FVKESK. The length of the CDR3 is 15 residues. The CDR3 reads CASSQGTLRGETQYF. The CDR3 DNA is TGTGCCAGCAGCCAAGGGACACTCAGGGGTGAGACCCAGTACTTC. Full variable domain (missing parts from reference TRBV14 and TRBJ2-5): EAGVTQFPSHSVIEKGQTVTLRCDPISGHDNLYWYRRVMGKEIKFLLHFVKESKQDESGMPNNRFLAERTGGTYSTLKVQPAELEDSGVYFCASSQGTLRGETQYFGPGTRLLVL.

This clone was counted only a few times. The chain employs TRBV19 and TRBJ1-4; D is possibly TRBD1 (5 bases). Germline-derived CDR1 and CDR2 are LNHDA and SQIVND (reference sequence). This CDR3 contains 15 residues. The V end was cut by 6 bases, the J end by 8 bases, with 19 bases between. For the CDR3, the DNA is TGTGCCAGTAGCCCGAAAGGGGCGTACCGCGAAAAACTGTTTTTT. Amino acids: CASSPKGAYREKLFF.

There are a few counts of this clone. This chain uses TRBV5-1 with TRBJ2-3; TRBD2 matches at 9 bases. Germline-derived CDR1 and CDR2 are SGHRS and YFSETQ. CDR3 size: 15 residues. With V trimmed by 5 bases and J by 5 bases, 9 bases remained unmatched. The CDR3 loop reads CASRRSGSSVDTQYF. As DNA, the CDR3 is TGCGCCAGCAGGCGTAGCGGGAGTTCCGTAGATACGCAGTATTTT.

In its sample, this clone was seen a few times. CDR3 coding DNA: TGTGCCTGGGCTTTACAGGGGAACTATGGCTACACCTTC. Its translation: CAWALQGNYGYTF. The rearrangement uses TRBV30 and TRBJ1-2; 7 bases match TRBD1. Unmatched junction bases numbered 5, after V lost 5 bases and J lost 2 bases. This CDR3 region has 13 residues. CDR1 and CDR2 from the germline V gene are GTSNPN and SVGIG (reference sequence).

This clone has only a few counts. This chain links TRBV5-1 with TRBJ1-6; weak D call: TRBD1 (5 bases). Trimming cost V 4 bases and J 0 bases, with 11 bases left between them. Germline lookup yields CDR1 SGHRS and CDR2 YFSETQ. This CDR3 contains 16 residues. CDR3 in DNA: TGCGCCAGCAGCCTAGGGGTAAACTCCTATAATTCACCCCTCCACTTT. Translation: CASSLGVNSYNSPLHF.

In this sample, this clone turned up a few times. The J gene is TRBJ2-7, the V gene TRBV5-1; 7 positions agree with TRBD1. The CDR3 has 14 amino acids. CDR1 and CDR2 from the germline V gene are SGHRS and YFSETQ. J was trimmed by 5 bases and V by 2 bases; bases with no gene match: 7. The CDR3 DNA follows: TGCGCCAGCAGCTTCCTACAGGGGAATAACGAGCAGTACTTC. This translates into CASSFLQGNNEQYF.

The chain is built from TRBV5-1 and TRBJ2-2, with TRBD1 matching 7 bases. The ends lost 4 bases at V and 4 bases at J; junction bases unmatched: 4. Germline CDR1 is SGHRS and CDR2 is YFSETQ. The CDR3 consists of 14 residues. CDR3 residues: CASSPWDSTGELFF. CDR3 bases: TGCGCCAGCAGCCCATGGGACAGCACCGGGGAGCTGTTTTTT.

The DNA for the CDR3 is TGTGCCAGCAGTTTTCAGTACTCCTACGAGCAGTACTTC. This encodes CASSFQYSYEQYF. The chain uses TRBV27 and TRBJ2-7; no reliable D call. Per germline, CDR1 MNHEY and CDR2 SMNVEV (reference sequence). The CDR3 is 13 amino acids. V was pared by 3 bases and J by 0 bases, with 6 bases between.

This clone was seen a few times. The rearrangement uses TRBV9 and TRBJ2-3, with D hard to call. Germline CDR1 reads SGDLS; CDR2 reads YYNGEE. The CDR3 has 11 residues. V lost 0 bases, J lost 8 bases, and 4 bases lay in between. The chain's CDR3 is CASSVDSTQYF. The CDR3, as DNA: TGTGCCAGCAGCGTAGATTCTACGCAGTATTTT.

This clone was seen more than once but under ten times. The CDR3 here is CASSLAGGRVSEQYF. DNA of the CDR3: TGTGCCAGCAGCTTAGCGGGTGGCAGGGTCAGCGAGCAGTACTTC. The chain is built from TRBV7-2 and TRBJ2-7, with TRBD1 as a possible D gene (5 bases). V dropped 0 bases and J dropped 6 bases, with 15 bases sitting between them. The CDR3 has 15 amino acids. The germline V gene has CDR1 SGHTA and CDR2 FQGNSA. Full variable domain (rest looked up from reference TRBV7-2 and TRBJ2-7): GAGVSQSPSNKVTEKGKDVELRCDPISGHTALYWYRQSLGQGLEFLIYFQGNSAPDKSGLPSDRFSAERTGGSVSTLTIQRTQQEDSAVYLCASSLAGGRVSEQYFGPGTRLTVT.

This clone was counted only a few times. This chain links TRBV7-3 with TRBJ2-1; D gene uncertain. There are 15 residues in the CDR3. Germline V gene sequence: CDR1 SGHTA, CDR2 FQGTGA. Between the trimmed V and J ends, which lost 2 bases and 0 bases, there was a span of 8 bases. In DNA form, the CDR3 reads TGTGCCAGCAGCTTAGAGTCGGGCTCCTACAATGAGCAGTTCTTC. Residues: CASSLESGSYNEQFF. Full variable domain (rest looked up from reference TRBV7-3 and TRBJ2-1): GAGVSQTPSNKVTEKGKYVELRCDPISGHTALYWYRQSLGQGPEFLIYFQGTGAADDSGLPNDRFFAVRPEGSVSTLKIQRTERGDSAVYLCASSLESGSYNEQFFGPGTRLTVL.

This clone was observed a handful of times. The J gene is TRBJ1-2, the V gene TRBV7-2, with D unresolved. This CDR3 region has 12 residues. Trimming removed 5 bases from V and 2 bases from J, with 6 bases in between. Germline CDR1 SGHTA, CDR2 FQGNSA. This chain's CDR3 is CASSAQNYGYTF. The CDR3 region has the DNA TGTGCCAGCAGCGCCCAGAACTATGGCTACACCTTC.